The clone carrying this TCR beta chain was picked up one time. The data stem from a study of shared clonotypes between healthy human individuals. Data came from immunoSEQ multiplex PCR; TCRdb stores just in-frame clones and leaves some out. The data contain about 2.3 million clones, 80% to 95% of them seen just once; the ten biggest clones take up 0.37%. The germline V gene encodes CDR1 GTSNPN and CDR2 SVGIG (reference sequence). The V gene lost 2 bases and the J gene lost 2 bases, with 13 bases spanning the gap. The length of the CDR3 is 14 residues. The receptor comes from a man aged 18 to 29 in good health. Some clones in this sample may be carry-over from other donors' samples. This sequence joins TRBV30 and TRBJ2-7; tentatively, D is TRBD1 (5 bases). Sample: naive CD4+ T cells from PBMCs. Described subset: CD45RA+ positively selected. The CDR3 DNA reads TGTGCCTGGAGTACCCGGACACCTACCTACGAGCAGTACTTC. Its protein is CAWSTRTPTYEQYF.